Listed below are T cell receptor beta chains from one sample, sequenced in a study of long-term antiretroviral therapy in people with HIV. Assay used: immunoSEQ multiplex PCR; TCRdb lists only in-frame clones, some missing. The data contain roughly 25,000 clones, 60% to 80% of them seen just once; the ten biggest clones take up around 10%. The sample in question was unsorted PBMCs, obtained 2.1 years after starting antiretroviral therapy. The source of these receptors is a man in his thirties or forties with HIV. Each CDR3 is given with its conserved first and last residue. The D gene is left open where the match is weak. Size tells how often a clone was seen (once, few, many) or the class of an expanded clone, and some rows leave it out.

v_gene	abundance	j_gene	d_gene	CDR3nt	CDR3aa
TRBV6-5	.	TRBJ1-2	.	TGTGCCAGCAGGGGGACTGCCAACTATGGCTACACCTTC	CASRGTANYGYTF
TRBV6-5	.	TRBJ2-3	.	TGTGCCAGCAGTTCTGGGATTGCGCGTACGCAGTATTTT	CASSSGIARTQYF
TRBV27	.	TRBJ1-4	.	TGTGCCAGCAGTTTCAGGGGAGCAGACCTGTTTTTT	CASSFRGADLFF
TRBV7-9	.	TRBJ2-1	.	TGTGCCAGCAGCCTAGCCGCTGAAGGAGGGCAGTTCTTC	CASSLAAEGGQFF
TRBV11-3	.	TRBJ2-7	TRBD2	TGTGCCAGCAGCCCAGGGAGGGGTCTCAAAAACGAGCAGTACTTC	CASSPGRGLKNEQYF
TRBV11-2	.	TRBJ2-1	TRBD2	TGTGCCAGCAGCTCCGGCGGGGGGGCAAGTGAGCAGTTCTTC	CASSSGGGASEQFF
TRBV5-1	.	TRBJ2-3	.	TGCGCCAGCAGCTTGGAGGGCAGGGGCACAGATACGCAGTATTTT	CASSLEGRGTDTQYF
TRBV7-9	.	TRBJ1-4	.	TGTGCCAGCAGCTTAGGGGGGGCTGGTGAAAAACTGTTTTTT	CASSLGGAGEKLFF
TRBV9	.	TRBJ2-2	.	TGTGCCAGCAGCGTAGCTACGAACACCGGGGAGCTGTTTTTT	CASSVATNTGELFF
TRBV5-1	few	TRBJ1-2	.	TGCGCCAGCAGCTTGGGGACAGCCCTAACTTCCTATGGCTACACCTTC	CASSLGTALTSYGYTF
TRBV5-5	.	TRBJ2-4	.	TGTGCCAGCAGCTGGGGGGCGGCTAACATTCAGTACTTC	CASSWGAANIQYF
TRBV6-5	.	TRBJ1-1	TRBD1	TGTGCCAGCAGGAAACAGGGGGAGAACACTGAAGCTTTCTTT	CASRKQGENTEAFF
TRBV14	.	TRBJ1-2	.	TGTGCCAGCAGCCGAAGACCCGGGTACAACGCGGGTGGCTACACCTTC	CASSRRPGYNAGGYTF
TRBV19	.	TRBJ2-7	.	TGTGCCAGTAGGCACCGGGACGAGCAGTACTTC	CASRHRDEQYF
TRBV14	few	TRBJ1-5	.	TGTGCCAGCAGCCAACCCAATCAGCCCCAGCATTTT	CASSQPNQPQHF
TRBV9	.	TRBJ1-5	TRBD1	TGTGCCAGCAGCGTAGGGACAGGGAATCAGCCCCAGCATTTT	CASSVGTGNQPQHF
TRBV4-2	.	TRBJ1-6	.	TGTGCCAGCAGCCGCCCCGAGGTGGGTTCACCCCTCCACTTT	CASSRPEVGSPLHF
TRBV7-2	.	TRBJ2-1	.	TGTGCCAGCAGCTTAGCTGACAGCTACAATGAGCAGTTCTTC	CASSLADSYNEQFF
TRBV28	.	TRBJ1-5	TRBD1	TGTGCCAGCAGTTTGACAGGGGGCAATCAGCCCCAGCATTTT	CASSLTGGNQPQHF
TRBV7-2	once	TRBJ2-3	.	TGTGCCAGCAGCTTAAGGTTAGGGGTTACGCAGTATTTT	CASSLRLGVTQYF
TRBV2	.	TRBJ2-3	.	TGTGCCAGCAGTGAAGACTACTCTAGCACAGATACGCAGTATTTT	CASSEDYSSTDTQYF
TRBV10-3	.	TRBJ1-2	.	TGTGCCATTAGTCCTGGGCGGAACTATGGCTACACCTTC	CAISPGRNYGYTF
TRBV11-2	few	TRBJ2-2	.	TGTGCCAGCAGCTTAGTGACGGCGTACCTGAACACCGGGGAGCTGTTTTTT	CASSLVTAYLNTGELFF
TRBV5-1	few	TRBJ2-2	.	TGCGCCAGCAGCTTGGTAACAGCGAACACCGGGGAGCTGTTTTTT	CASSLVTANTGELFF
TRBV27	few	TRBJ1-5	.	TGTGCCAGCAGTCAAAACCCCAACCAGCCCCAGCATTTT	CASSQNPNQPQHF